These 25 T cell receptor beta chains came from one sample sequenced in a study of cytomegalovirus exposure and HLA in healthy donors. It was with 60 Vbeta and 13 Jbeta primers that the PCR ran. Here immunoSEQ multiplex PCR was the method, and the copy in TCRdb shows in-frame clones only, minus some. The data hold more than 150,000 clones, with roughly 75% observed a single time. The sequenced material came from PBMCs. The receptors derive from a woman in her 40s in good health and CMV-seropositive.

Notes on this clone: This specimen includes other DNA sequences encoding the same CDR3. The CDR3 bases are TGCGCCAGCAGCTTGGGACAGGGAGCCTACGAGCAGTACTTC. Its translation: CASSLGQGAYEQYF. The V gene is TRBV5-1, the J gene TRBJ2-7; TRBD1 matches at 7 bases. CDR3 size: 14 residues. The V gene end was trimmed by 0 bases and the J gene end by 2 bases; junction bases not matched to a gene: 2. Germline V gene lookup returns CDR1 SGHRS and CDR2 YFSETQ. Using reference TRBV5-1 and TRBJ2-7 for the parts outside the CDR3, the full variable domain is KAGVTQTPRYLIKTRGQQVTLSCSPISGHRSVSWYQQTPGQGLQFLFEYFSETQRNKGNFPGRFSGRQFSNSRSEMNVSTLELGDSALYLCASSLGQGAYEQYFGPGTRLTVT.

Comments on this clone: One junction end does not reproduce the germline sequence, and a read error may be involved. The V call is TRBV7-9, the J call TRBJ1-1; D unresolved. CDR3 length equals 15 residues. The germline gives CDR1 SEHNR, CDR2 FQNEAQ (reference sequence). The CDR3 protein is CSSSLAGSLAPEAFF. CDR3 DNA sequence: TGTTCCAGCAGCTTAGCTGGTTCCTTAGCTCCTGAAGCTTTCTTT.

This chain connects TRBV29-1 to TRBJ1-2; 7 positions agree with TRBD1. The trim removed 4 bases at V and 6 bases at J, leaving 2 bases unmatched. The CDR3 runs to 11 residues. CDR1 is SQVTM and CDR2 is ANQGSEA in the germline V gene. The CDR3 sequence: CSVVGGDGYTF. CDR3 sequence (DNA): TGCAGCGTTGTAGGGGGCGATGGCTACACCTTC.

The chain employs TRBV30 and TRBJ1-2; no reliable D call. Germline CDR1 reads GTSNPN; CDR2 reads SVGIG (reference sequence). This CDR3 spans 12 amino acids. V lost 0 bases, J lost 7 bases, and 9 bases lay in between. CDR3 DNA: TGTGCCTGGAGTGTACAAAGAACTGGCTACACCTTC. Protein product: CAWSVQRTGYTF. The variable domain in full, completed from reference TRBV30 and TRBJ1-2, reads SQTIHQWPATLVQPVGSPLSLECTVEGTSNPNLYWYRQAAGRGLQLLFYSVGIGQISSEVPQNLSASRPQDRQFILSSKKLLLSDSGFYLCAWSVQRTGYTFGSGTRLTVV.

A single count supports this clone. The chain joins TRBV5-1 to TRBJ1-2; no clear D gene. With 2 bases removed from V and 12 bases from J, the gap between germline ends came to 23 bases. The germline V gene encodes CDR1 SGHRS and CDR2 YFSETQ. The length of the CDR3 is 15 residues. The CDR3 nucleotides read TGCGCCAGCAGCTTCTCTCCGGACGGCGGGCGATGGCACACCTTC. This translates into CASSFSPDGGRWHTF. Combining the CDR3 with reference TRBV5-1 and TRBJ1-2 gives the whole variable domain KAGVTQTPRYLIKTRGQQVTLSCSPISGHRSVSWYQQTPGQGLQFLFEYFSETQRNKGNFPGRFSGRQFSNSRSEMNVSTLELGDSALYLCASSFSPDGGRWHTFGSGTRLTVV.

The V and J genes are TRBV5-1 and TRBJ1-1; D gene ambiguous. Germline assignment: CDR1 SGHRS and CDR2 YFSETQ. The germline V and J ends were trimmed by 7 bases and 0 bases, with 22 bases remaining between them. The CDR3 extends over 17 amino acids. The CDR3 region is CASSNPGAGLMNTEAFF. The CDR3 DNA reads as TGCGCCAGCTCCAACCCGGGAGCGGGCCTCATGAACACTGAAGCTTTCTTT. Filled out from reference TRBV5-1 and TRBJ1-1, the complete variable domain reads KAGVTQTPRYLIKTRGQQVTLSCSPISGHRSVSWYQQTPGQGLQFLFEYFSETQRNKGNFPGRFSGRQFSNSRSEMNVSTLELGDSALYLCASSNPGAGLMNTEAFFGQGTRLTVV.

This clone appeared a few times. The gene calls are TRBV25-1 and TRBJ1-2; 9 bases are a match to TRBD1. V gave up 6 bases and J gave up 5 bases; unmatched junction bases: 10. Germline CDR1 MGHDK, CDR2 SYGVNS. The CDR3 consists of 15 residues. This CDR3 is CASSGTGFPTYGYTF. The DNA for the CDR3 is TGTGCCAGCAGCGGGACAGGGTTCCCAACTTATGGCTACACCTTC.

The CDR3 here is CASSGQTGPNEQFF. In DNA, the CDR3 is TGTGCCAGCTCAGGTCAGACAGGCCCCAATGAGCAGTTCTTC. J is TRBJ2-1 and V is TRBV18; tentatively, D is TRBD1 (6 bases). Germline CDR1 reads KGHSH; CDR2 reads LQKENI. The CDR3 contains 14 residues. V was cut by 5 bases and J by 6 bases, with 14 bases left in between.

This clone ranks as medium-sized. The DNA for the CDR3 is TGCGCCAGCAGCCAAGATCGGGGGGCTAGTTTGGGCGGGCAGTACTTC. Protein sequence: CASSQDRGASLGGQYF. The chain carries TRBV4-1 and TRBJ2-7, with TRBD2 as a possible D gene (7 bases). This CDR3 comprises 16 residues. The V gene lost 0 bases and the J gene lost 9 bases, with 21 bases spanning the gap. Per the germline V gene, CDR1 is MGHRA and CDR2 is YSYEKL.

This clone was observed a single time. The gene calls are TRBV6-6 and TRBJ2-5; 7 bases align to TRBD1. The CDR3 has 13 residues. Germline CDR1 is MNHNY and CDR2 is SVGAGI (reference sequence). Here the CDR3 reads CESARGLGETQYF. CDR3 coding DNA: TGTGAGTCGGCCAGGGGGTTGGGAGAGACCCAGTACTTC.

The CDR3 DNA reads as TGTGCCAGCAGCGGGGGCAGCGGTAGCGGGACCATCTATGAGCAGTTCTTC. Protein product: CASSGGSGSGTIYEQFF. The chain links TRBV9 to TRBJ2-1; 8 positions agree with TRBD2. This CDR3 has 17 amino acids. After removal of 3 bases from V and 8 bases from J, the junction contained 16 bases not matched to a gene. In germline, CDR1 is SGDLS, CDR2 YYNGEE.

The rearrangement links TRBV6-5 to TRBJ1-1; the D is unclear. The ends were cut back, 4 bases at V and 3 bases at J, with 9 bases in the middle. This CDR3 contains 13 residues. The germline V gene has CDR1 MNHEY and CDR2 SVGAGI. CDR3 DNA sequence: TGTGCCAGCAGTTTCCAGCGGGACACTGAAGCTTTCTTT. This encodes CASSFQRDTEAFF.

This clone was seen a single time. The CDR3 spells CASSFSSGIEYEQFF. The CDR3 nucleotides read TGTGCCAGCAGCTTCTCCAGCGGGATAGAATATGAGCAGTTCTTC. The chain employs TRBV7-3 and TRBJ2-1; 7 positions match TRBD2. The germline gives CDR1 SGHTA, CDR2 FQGTGA. The CDR3 spans 15 residues. V dropped 3 bases and J dropped 8; count of bases not matched to a gene: 10.

The V call is TRBV10-1, the J call TRBJ1-5; TRBD1 might be the D (5 bases). The germline gives CDR1 WNHNN, CDR2 SYGVQD (reference sequence). This CDR3 is 15 amino acids long. Deletions cut 0 bases from V and 4 bases from J, with 10 bases between. This CDR3 is CASSESQGLNQPQHF. Written as DNA, the CDR3 is TGCGCCAGCAGTGAGTCTCAGGGACTGAATCAGCCCCAGCATTTT.

The CDR3 DNA follows: TGTGCCAGCAGGAGGACAACCAACACCGGGGAGCTGTTTTTT. Protein product: CASRRTTNTGELFF. The gene calls are TRBV7-8 and TRBJ2-2; D may be TRBD1 (5 bases). Germline CDR1 is SGHVS and CDR2 is FQNEAQ. Trimming left V 6 bases short and J 2 bases short, with 10 bases between. CDR3 length equals 14 residues.

CDR3 region: CASSPSTSGFGTYEQYF. DNA for the CDR3: TGTGCCAGCAGTCCATCGACTAGCGGGTTCGGTACCTACGAGCAGTACTTC. The V gene is TRBV27, the J gene TRBJ2-7; the match to TRBD2 covers 10 bases. This CDR3 contains 17 residues. Trimming removed 5 bases from V and 2 bases from J; junction bases left unmatched: 12. The germline V gene has CDR1 MNHEY and CDR2 SMNVEV (reference sequence).

This chain uses TRBV29-1 with TRBJ2-3; TRBD1 matches 11 bases. The CDR3 has 14 amino acids. J lost 1 base, V lost 8 bases, and 5 bases had no gene match. Germline lookup yields CDR1 SQVTM and CDR2 ANQGSEA. The CDR3 nucleotides read TGCAGCACCCGGACAGGGGGCGGCACAGATACGCAGTATTTT. It encodes CSTRTGGGTDTQYF.

The rearrangement joins TRBV6-6 to TRBJ1-1, with 9 bases fitting TRBD1. Germline CDR1 is MNHNY and CDR2 is SVGAGI (reference sequence). The junction had 8 bases not matched to a gene; V was cut back by 4 bases and J by 5 bases. This CDR3 has 15 amino acids. In nucleotides, the CDR3 is TGTGCCAGCAGTTGGGCACAGGGGGCTAATACTGAAGCTTTCTTT. It specifies CASSWAQGANTEAFF.

The rearrangement uses TRBV9 and TRBJ2-5; 8 nucleotides agree with TRBD2. This CDR3 region has 15 residues. Germline values: CDR1 SGDLS, CDR2 YYNGEE. The V gene end was trimmed by 4 bases and the J gene end by 5 bases; junction bases not matched to a gene: 10. CDR3 sequence reads: CASSNPSSGWETQYF. As DNA, the CDR3 is TGTGCCAGCAGCAACCCTTCTAGCGGGTGGGAGACCCAGTACTTC.

V gene TRBV4-1 combines with J gene TRBJ2-7; the D gene is possibly TRBD2 (6 bases). The CDR3 is 16 residues long. The V end lost 4 bases, the J end lost 6 bases, and 22 bases lay between the germline ends. Germline V gene sequence: CDR1 MGHRA, CDR2 YSYEKL. CDR3 coding DNA: TGCGCCAGCAGCCCGGCCACTCTAGCGACTGGGCTCGAGCAGTACTTC. It is translated as CASSPATLATGLEQYF.

The V and J genes are TRBV2 and TRBJ2-7; D perhaps matches TRBD2 (6 bases). The CDR3 length is 14 residues. Germline values: CDR1 SNHLY, CDR2 FYNNEI. Trimming removed 1 base at V and 7 bases at J, with 14 bases between. CDR3 nucleotides: TGTGCCAGCAGTGAAGTCGGGACTGCGGGGGAGCAGTACTTC. Translated: CASSEVGTAGEQYF.

The chain's CDR3 is CATMQGAGEKLFF. CDR3 in DNA: TGTGCCACCATGCAGGGGGCCGGGGAAAAACTGTTTTTT. The chain links TRBV2 to TRBJ1-4; the match to TRBD1 covers 8 bases. Germline CDR1 is SNHLY and CDR2 is FYNNEI. The CDR3 sequence is 13 residues long. The V segment lost 10 bases and the J segment 8 bases; nucleotides outside the gene matches: 9.

The chain links TRBV6-5 to TRBJ2-5, with a possible D match to TRBD2 (5 bases). The CDR3 has 16 amino acids. Germline assignment: CDR1 MNHEY and CDR2 SVGAGI. V was clipped by 0 bases and J by 5 bases, with 16 bases between them. CDR3 nucleotide sequence: TGTGCCAGCAGTTACTCCGGTCCTACCAGAGGGGAGACCCAGTACTTC. It is translated as CASSYSGPTRGETQYF.

CDR3 region: CASLDSSRRETQYF. The CDR3 nucleotides are TGTGCCTCTCTGGACAGTAGTCGACGGGAGACCCAGTACTTC. This chain links TRBV6-1 with TRBJ2-5; perhaps TRBD1 as D (6 bases). This CDR3 contains 14 residues. Deletions cut 11 bases from V and 5 bases from J, with 21 bases between. Germline V lookup: CDR1 MNHNS, CDR2 SASEGT.

V is TRBV11-1 and J is TRBJ2-7; TRBD1 aligns across 8 bases. Germline loops: CDR1 SGHAT, CDR2 FQDESV (reference sequence). The CDR3 runs to 15 residues. The trim removed 3 bases at V and 2 bases at J, leaving 6 bases unmatched. The CDR3 protein is CASSFGTGGPYEQYF. The CDR3 DNA follows: TGTGCCAGCAGCTTCGGGACAGGTGGGCCCTACGAGCAGTACTTC.